This T cell receptor (beta chain) was obtained from a study of Ad26.COV2.S vaccination and SARS-CoV-2 variants. Study as a whole: In the study, Ad26.COV2.S was injected intramuscularly once, or twice 56 days apart. Whole-study results and caveats: Placebo recipients had lower spike-specific TCR breadth than vaccine recipients. The TCR breadth and depth analyses may have produced an underestimate of total T cell responses.

As for this clone: Its antigen is not known.

Described treatment: 15 to 20 received Ad26.COV2.S at low or high dose, single or two shots; about 5 received placebo; per-sample allocation not given. All samples were drawn on day 63, counting from the first vaccine or placebo injection. This adult donor, from Boston, was 18-55 years old. Method: immunoSEQ multiplex PCR; TCRdb's copy keeps in-frame clones and lacks some. The sample lists around 320,000 clones, about 86% occurring once. This CDR3 is 15 amino acids long. Germline values: CDR1 LNHNV, CDR2 YYDKDF (reference sequence). J was trimmed by 5 bases and V by 6 bases; bases with no gene match: 5.

The rearrangement links TRBV15 to TRBJ2-2; 11 bases line up with TRBD1. The specimen was peripheral blood, collected in a trial of Ad26.COV2.S vaccine versus placebo. The sequence was obtained from a person between 18 and 59 years old who received the Ad26.COV2.S COVID-19 vaccine or a placebo. CDR3 sequence: CATRDRGQFTGELFF. CDR3 nucleotides: TGTGCCACCAGGGACAGGGGGCAATTTACCGGGGAGCTGTTTTTT.